This record concerns one T cell receptor beta chain sequence. This specimen belongs to a study of response to subunit inactivated influenza vaccine. Each CDR3 protein gets one entry after TCRdb re-called the RT-PCR reads with MiXCR. The data show hundreds of thousands of distinct CDR3 sequences, under 20% seen once. V lost 7 bases and J lost 6, with 10 bases in between. This CDR3 is built from 12 residues. The germline V gene has CDR1 SNHLY and CDR2 FYNNEI. This sequence joins TRBV2 and TRBJ2-4; D is uncertain. The starting material was PBMCs from blood, obtained around 5 days after vaccination. This receptor was obtained from a man in his fifties or sixties who received an inactivated influenza vaccine. The CDR3 protein is CASMDDGNIQYF. The CDR3 DNA follows: TGTGCCAGCATGGATGATGGAAACATTCAGTACTTC.